This T cell receptor (beta chain) comes out of a study of blood T cell repertoires in COVID-19. Background on the study: There were acute and convalescent COVID-19 samples, and they came from the United States, Italy and Spain. PBMCs, B-cell-depleted T cells, or T cells were the source of the cDNA or gDNA that made up the material.

This clone has a handful of counts. Original processing notes: Estimated nucleated cell counts came from reference gene primer amplification. The assay was immunoSEQ multiplex PCR, and TCRdb's table has in-frame clones only and misses some. That table is the source of V, J and clone size, and D and trimming were worked out from the DNA. The sample includes around 29,000 clones, over 75% of them seen just once. The specimen was peripheral blood. The sequence came from a human donor in a cohort sampled during active COVID-19.

CDR3 nucleotide sequence: TGTGCCAGCAGCTTAGGGCGATACACTGAAGCTTTCTTT. Translation gives CASSLGRYTEAFF. J is TRBJ1-1 and V is TRBV7-3, with D unresolved. The V end lost 2 bases, the J end lost 3 bases, and 7 bases lay between the germline ends. The CDR3 spans 13 residues. Germline CDR1 and CDR2: SGHTA and FQGTGA.